These T cell receptor beta chains were read from a single sample in a study of regulatory T cells in long-lasting Graves disease. One entry per CDR3 protein results from TCRdb running MiXCR on the multiplex PCR reads. This table holds around 400,000 distinct CDR3 sequences, roughly 16% found once. The sample consisted of peripheral blood mononuclear cells (PBMCs), taken at new diagnosis, from a patient treated with antithyroid drugs. The receptors shown here come from a female donor with Graves disease. The CDR3 runs from the conserved cysteine through the conserved F or W. Fields, in order: J gene, V gene, CDR3 protein.

TRBJ2-3 | TRBV10-1 | CASSDPLFGGNTQYF
TRBJ1-1 | TRBV28 | CASSPGSRLTEAFF
TRBJ1-2 | TRBV7-9 | CASSLLGNRGPGILYGYTF
TRBJ2-7 | TRBV27 | CASSYGGNYEQYF
TRBJ1-1 | TRBV29-1 | CSVPLTDRVSAEAFF
TRBJ2-7 | TRBV6-1 | CASRSGGSSYEQYF
TRBJ2-6 | TRBV7-3 | CASSLTGLPGGANVLTF
TRBJ1-5 | TRBV2 | CASSEVWSNQPQHF
TRBJ1-3 | TRBV7-9 | CASSPGTGLTGNTIYF
TRBJ2-1 | TRBV9 | CASSVATWDRNNEQFF
TRBJ2-2 | TRBV5-1 | CASSPGTAGGELFF
TRBJ1-1 | TRBV4-3 | CASSQRDSADTEAFF
TRBJ1-4 | TRBV20-1 | CSAPRAATNEKLFF
TRBJ1-1 | TRBV12-3/TRBV12-4 | CANSLGIPEAFF
TRBJ2-7 | TRBV6-2/TRBV6-3 | CASSYSGASEQYF
TRBJ1-3 | TRBV5-1 | CASRQESSGNTIYF
- | TRBV9 | CASSASSGGAGSQETQYF
TRBJ2-2 | TRBV7-2 | CASSPMMGGGGELFF
TRBJ2-3 | TRBV20-1 | CSAPRRERKITDTQYF
TRBJ1-5 | TRBV2 | CASRKQGSQPQHF
TRBJ1-2 | TRBV20-1 | CSVLKGTGRLGYGYTF
TRBJ2-1 | TRBV5-1 | CASSLAQTGNNEQFF
TRBJ2-6 | TRBV7-8 | CASSVSGTGANVLTF
TRBJ2-7 | TRBV10-3 | CAIRSFYEQYF
TRBJ1-2 | TRBV9 | CASSSSGGDYGYTF
TRBJ2-7 | TRBV20-1 | CSLKGGGHYEQYF
TRBJ1-2 | TRBV27 | CASSSKGANGYTF
TRBJ2-3 | TRBV20-1 | CSAPSTGPTDTQYF